This is a list of T cell receptor beta chains from one sample in a study of T cell responses to AZD1222 COVID-19 vaccine. Sequencing used immunoSEQ multiplex PCR; TCRdb keeps in-frame clones, though not all of them. In the table there are more than 80,000 clones, approximately 83% of which are singletons. Sequencing was performed on peripheral blood, taken 28 days after the second AZD1222 dose. Source of these receptors: an adult who received the AZD1222 COVID-19 vaccine. The CDR3 runs from the conserved cysteine through the conserved F or W. The order of the fields is D gene, V gene, clone size, J gene, CDR3 DNA, CDR3 protein. D genes are given only for firm matches. Expanded clones are given a class, and other clones once, few, many or no size at all.

>NA|TRBV11-3|NA|TRBJ2-2
TGTGCCAGCAGCTTTAATGCTAACACCGGGGAGCTGTTTTTT
CASSFNANTGELFF
>NA|TRBV24-1|NA|TRBJ2-6
TGTGCCACCAGTGACTCAAGACAGGACTCTGGGGCCAACGTCCTGACTTTC
CATSDSRQDSGANVLTF
>TRBD1|TRBV28|once|TRBJ1-4
TGTGCCAGCAGTGAGGGACAGGGTTTCGAAAAACTGTTTTTT
CASSEGQGFEKLFF
>NA|TRBV13|NA|TRBJ1-1
TGTGCCAGCAGCTTAGAGGAACAGGTTGAAGCTTTCTTT
CASSLEEQVEAFF
>TRBD1|TRBV2|NA|TRBJ1-5
TGTGCCAGCAGTCGATATGGGGACAGCAGCAATCAGCCCCAGCATTTT
CASSRYGDSSNQPQHF
>NA|TRBV7-2|NA|TRBJ1-5
TGTGCCAGCAGCTTGCAGTCCGGTCAGCCCCAGCATTTT
CASSLQSGQPQHF
>NA|TRBV5-5|few|TRBJ1-5
TGTGCCAGCAGCTTATCCGCCGTCCTGGAGGAGCCCCAGCATTTT
CASSLSAVLEEPQHF
>NA|TRBV4-1|few|TRBJ2-7
TGCGCCAGCAGCCATCCGGGTTCAACCTACGAGCAGTACTTC
CASSHPGSTYEQYF
>NA|TRBV11-3|NA|TRBJ1-3
TGTGCCAGCAGCTTTAGTCTCTCTGGAAACACCATATATTTT
CASSFSLSGNTIYF
>TRBD2|TRBV10-2|NA|TRBJ2-5
TGCGCCAGCAGTGAGTCCCCGGGAGGGGGACAAGAGACCCAGTACTTC
CASSESPGGGQETQYF
>TRBD1|TRBV5-1|NA|TRBJ2-3
TGCGCCAGTAAACCCGGGACAGGGACGAGGGATACGCAGTATTTT
CASKPGTGTRDTQYF
>TRBD1|TRBV19|NA|TRBJ1-6
TGTGCCAGTAGTCGGGACAGGGAAGGTTCACCCCTCCACTTT
CASSRDREGSPLHF
>TRBD1|TRBV6-5|NA|TRBJ1-2
TGTGCCAGCAGTTACGTGGGACAGTCCAACTATGGCTACACCTTC
CASSYVGQSNYGYTF
>TRBD1|TRBV2|NA|TRBJ1-4
TGTGCCAGCAGTCGACAGGGAAGGCGAACTAATGAAAAACTGTTTTTT
CASSRQGRRTNEKLFF
>NA|TRBV28|NA|TRBJ1-2
TGTGCCAGCAGTTTCCGGAACCGCCTCCTTGGGTATGGCTACACCTTC
CASSFRNRLLGYGYTF
>TRBD2|TRBV4-3|NA|TRBJ2-3
TGCGCCAGCAGCCAAGATTTCCTCGGCGGGAGATCAGATACGCAGTATTTT
CASSQDFLGGRSDTQYF
>NA|TRBV2|NA|TRBJ2-1
TGTGCCAGCAGGTTCCAGGAACCGACCTACAATGAGCAGTTCTTC
CASRFQEPTYNEQFF
>TRBD1|TRBV6-5|NA|TRBJ1-6
TGTGCCAGCATCGCAGGGGGTGGCTATAATTCACCCCTCCACTTT
CASIAGGGYNSPLHF
>TRBD1|TRBV11-2|NA|TRBJ1-5
TGTGCCAGCAGCCAACTTGCGGGACAGGGGACTCAGCCCCAGCATTTT
CASSQLAGQGTQPQHF
>NA|TRBV11-2|NA|TRBJ1-2
TGTGCCAGCAGCTTTCAGGATAGTGGCTACACCTTC
CASSFQDSGYTF
>NA|TRBV24-1|NA|TRBJ2-1
TGTGCCACCAGTGATTCGGGGTCCCACTACAATGAGCAGTTCTTC
CATSDSGSHYNEQFF
>TRBD1|TRBV5-1|NA|TRBJ1-1
TGCGCCAGCTTCCCTGGGACAGGGAGCACTGAAGCTTTCTTT
CASFPGTGSTEAFF
>NA|TRBV6-5|NA|TRBJ1-5
TGTGCCAGCAGTTACTCGAGACCCCCCAACAATCAGCCCCAGCATTTT
CASSYSRPPNNQPQHF
>NA|TRBV28|NA|TRBJ1-4
TGTGCCAGCACTCCCCCTGCGGGGGGGCGTGAAAAACTGTTTTTT
CASTPPAGGREKLFF
>NA|TRBV28|NA|TRBJ1-5
TGTGCCAGCACCCTGTACAGGGACAACAATCAGCCCCAGCATTTT
CASTLYRDNNQPQHF
>NA|TRBV5-8|NA|TRBJ1-4
TGTGCCAGCAGCCCGGGACAACCCTTGACTAATGAAAAACTGTTTTTT
CASSPGQPLTNEKLFF
>TRBD1|TRBV28|NA|TRBJ1-2
TGTGCCAGCAGTGATCCCCGGGGGGGACAGGGTAGTTTTGGCTACACCTTC
CASSDPRGGQGSFGYTF
>NA|TRBV10-3|NA|TRBJ1-3
TGTGCCATCAGTGAGTCCGGAAACTCTGGAAACACCATATATTTT
CAISESGNSGNTIYF
>NA|TRBV18|NA|TRBJ2-5
TGTGCCAGCTCACCACCGGGAACGGGAGAGACCCAGTACTTC
CASSPPGTGETQYF
>TRBD1|TRBV7-2|NA|TRBJ2-7
TGTGCCAGCAGCTCCCAACTGACAGGGGGGAGGGAGCAGTACTTC
CASSSQLTGGREQYF
>TRBD1|TRBV6-5|NA|TRBJ1-4
TGTGCCAGCAGGACGACAGGGGGTCGGGAAAAACTGTTTTTT
CASRTTGGREKLFF
>TRBD1|TRBV30|few|TRBJ1-2
TGTGCCTGGAACGCAGACAGGGGGTATGGCTACACCTTC
CAWNADRGYGYTF
>NA|TRBV21-1|once|TRBJ2-3
TGTGCCAGCAGCAAAAAGCAAACAGGGGACCGATCTGGAGATACGCAGTATTTT
CASSKKQTGDRSGDTQYF
>TRBD1|TRBV27|NA|TRBJ2-5
TGTGCCAGTCGACAGGGGTTGGAGACCCAGTACTTC
CASRQGLETQYF
>TRBD1|TRBV5-1|NA|TRBJ1-2
TGCGCCAGCAGCTTGACAGGGGGTTTAAACTATGGCTACACCTTC
CASSLTGGLNYGYTF
>NA|TRBV10-3|NA|TRBJ1-1
TGTGCCATCAGTGGTCGGTTCAACTCGAACACTGAAGCTTTCTTT
CAISGRFNSNTEAFF
>NA|TRBV19|few|TRBJ2-1
TGTGCCAGTAGATCTGCTTTTCAGGCCTACAATGAGCAGTTCTTC
CASRSAFQAYNEQFF
>NA|TRBV9|NA|TRBJ2-3
TGTGTATTCCTAGGGGGGCGAGGCACAGATACGCAGTATTTT
CVFLGGRGTDTQYF
>NA|TRBV7-2|NA|TRBJ1-5
TGTGCCAGCAGCTCGACTGTGGATCAGCCCCAGCATTTT
CASSSTVDQPQHF
>NA|TRBV2|NA|TRBJ2-2
TGTGCCAGCAGTGCGCAGGAGGGAACCGGGGAGCTGTTTTTT
CASSAQEGTGELFF
>NA|TRBV24-1|NA|TRBJ1-4
TGTGCCACCAGTGATCCAACTCGACACCCTGAAAAACTGTTTTTT
CATSDPTRHPEKLFF
>NA|TRBV11-2|NA|TRBJ1-2
TGTGCCAGCAGCAAAAGAACGTATCAAAATGATGGCTACACCTTC
CASSKRTYQNDGYTF
>TRBD1|TRBV2|medium-sized|TRBJ1-5
TGTGCCAGCAGTCCTCTAACAGGGGTCAATCAGCCCCAGCATTTT
CASSPLTGVNQPQHF
>NA|TRBV28|NA|TRBJ1-1
TGTGCCAGCAGTCCAGGGATCCGCACTGAAGCTTTCTTT
CASSPGIRTEAFF
>NA|TRBV29-1|few|TRBJ1-4
TGCAGCGTTGACGCGGGGTTTAATGAAAAACTGTTTTTT
CSVDAGFNEKLFF